Sequencing of this TCR beta chain was carried out in a study of cytomegalovirus exposure and HLA in healthy donors. Study as a whole: Falling in the Caucasian-associated ancestry cluster were 81% of 398 genotyped donors. Findings and caveats of the study: Excluded were some V segments that proved indistinguishable, including TRBV6-2 and TRBV6-3. It was reported that TCR beta sequences correctly inferred the HLA-A and HLA-B alleles for most subjects.

This CDR3 has 15 residues. Trimming took 5 bases from V and 2 from J, leaving 12 bases between them. The germline V gene encodes CDR1 LNHDA and CDR2 SQIVND (reference sequence). Remarks on this clone: Antigen unknown.

This PCR relied on a set of 60 Vbeta primers and 13 Jbeta primers. TCRdb's copy holds only in-frame clones and misses some; the assay was immunoSEQ multiplex PCR. This sample has around 57,000 clones, with approximately 88% found just once. The chain links TRBV19 to TRBJ2-2, with a tentative D call TRBD1 (6 bases). Material: PBMCs. The sequence derives from a man aged 25-45 years in good health and CMV-seropositive. The CDR3 DNA is TGTGCCAGTAGTTCGCGACAGGTCAACACCGGGGAGCTGTTTTTT. Encoded protein: CASSSRQVNTGELFF.